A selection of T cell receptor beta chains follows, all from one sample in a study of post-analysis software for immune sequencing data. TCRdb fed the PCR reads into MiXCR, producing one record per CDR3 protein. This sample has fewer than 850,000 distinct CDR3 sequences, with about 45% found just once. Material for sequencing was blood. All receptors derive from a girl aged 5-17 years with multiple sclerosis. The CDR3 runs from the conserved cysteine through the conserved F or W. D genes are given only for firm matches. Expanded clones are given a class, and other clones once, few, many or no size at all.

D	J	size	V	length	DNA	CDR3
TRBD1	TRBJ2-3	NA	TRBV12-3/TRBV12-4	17	TGTGCCAGCAGCCCACGGGACAGGCGGAAAACCGCAGATACGCAGTATTTT	CASSPRDRRKTADTQYF
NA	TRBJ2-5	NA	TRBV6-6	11	TGTGCCAGCAGTTATGTGGGGGACCAGTACTTC	CASSYVGDQYF
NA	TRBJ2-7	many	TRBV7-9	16	TGTGCCAGCAGCACGTCCTCCGGGACCCGCTCCTACGAGCAGTACTTC	CASSTSSGTRSYEQYF
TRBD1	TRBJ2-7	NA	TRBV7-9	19	TGTGCCAGCAGCTCCGGTGGCGACAGGGGGCTCTTTCCCTCCTACGAGCAGTACTTC	CASSSGGDRGLFPSYEQYF
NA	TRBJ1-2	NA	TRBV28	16	TGTGCCAGCAGTTTACCCCCACCGCCAGGTGGGTATGGCTACACCTTC	CASSLPPPPGGYGYTF
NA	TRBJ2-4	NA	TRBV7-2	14	TGTGCCAGCAGAAAAGGAGGGGGTCTCCACATTCAGTACTTC	CASRKGGGLHIQYF
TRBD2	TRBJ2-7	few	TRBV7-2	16	TGTGCCAGCACCCCGCGGCAACTAGCGGGATCCTACGAGCAGTACTTC	CASTPRQLAGSYEQYF
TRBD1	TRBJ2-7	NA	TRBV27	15	TGTGCCAGCAGTGTGGGACAGGGGGCAATCTACGAGCAGTACTTC	CASSVGQGAIYEQYF
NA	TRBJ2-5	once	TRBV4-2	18	TGTGCCAGCAGCCAAGAAAGGAGTTTGGAGACCTCAAAGGGGACCCAGTACTTC	CASSQERSLETSKGTQYF
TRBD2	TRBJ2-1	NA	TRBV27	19	TGTGCCAGCAGTCTAACCTGGACTAGCGGGAGTGCAGTATACAATGAGCAGTTCTTC	CASSLTWTSGSAVYNEQFF
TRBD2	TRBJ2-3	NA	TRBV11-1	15	TGTGCCAGCAGCCCACTAGCGGGAGTGAGAAATACGCAGTATTTT	CASSPLAGVRNTQYF
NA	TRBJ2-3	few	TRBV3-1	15	TGTGCCAGCAGCCCACCCCACGGTAGCACAGATACGCAGTATTTT	CASSPPHGSTDTQYF
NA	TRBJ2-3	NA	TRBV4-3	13	TGCGCCAGCAGCCTTACTAGCCCAGATACGCAGTATTTT	CASSLTSPDTQYF
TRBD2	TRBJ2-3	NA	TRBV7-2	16	TGTGCCAGCAGCTTAGAACTAGCGGGAGGAAAGGATACGCAGTATTTT	CASSLELAGGKDTQYF
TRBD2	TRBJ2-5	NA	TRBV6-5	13	TGTGCCACCGGGCGGGAGCTTGGGGAGACCCAGTACTTC	CATGRELGETQYF
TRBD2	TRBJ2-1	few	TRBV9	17	TGTGCCAGCAGCGCACAGCGGAGGCCTAGCGGTTACAATGAGCAGTTCTTC	CASSAQRRPSGYNEQFF
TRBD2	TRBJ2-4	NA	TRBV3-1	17	TGTGCCAGCAGCCAGGAACGGACTAGCGGGCGTAGTAGCATTCAGTACTTC	CASSQERTSGRSSIQYF
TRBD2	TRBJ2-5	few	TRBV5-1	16	TGCGCCAGCAGCCAGCTGGCGACAGCGGGAGGCGAGACCCAGTACTTC	CASSQLATAGGETQYF
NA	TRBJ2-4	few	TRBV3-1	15	TGTGCCAGCAGCCCCCCGGGTATCGCCAAAAACATTCAGTACTTC	CASSPPGIAKNIQYF
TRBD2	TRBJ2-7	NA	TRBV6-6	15	TGTGCCAGCAGGGCCACTAGCGGACCTTCCTACGAGCAGTACTTC	CASRATSGPSYEQYF
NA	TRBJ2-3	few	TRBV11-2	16	TGTGCCAGCAGCTTAGGAGGGGGGCAGGGCACAGATACGCAGTATTTT	CASSLGGGQGTDTQYF
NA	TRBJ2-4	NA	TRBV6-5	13	TGTGCCAGCACTGATATAGCCAAAAACATTCAGTACTTC	CASTDIAKNIQYF
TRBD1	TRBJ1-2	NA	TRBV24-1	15	TGTGCCACCAGTGAGGGGGGACAGGCAAACTATGGCTACACCTTC	CATSEGGQANYGYTF
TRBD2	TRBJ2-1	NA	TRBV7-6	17	TGTGCCAGCAGCTTAGGGGGAGCGGGAGCGGCCTACAATGAGCAGTTCTTC	CASSLGGAGAAYNEQFF
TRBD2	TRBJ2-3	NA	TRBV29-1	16	TGCAGCGTTGAAAAGGAGACTAGCGGCCCGACAGATACGCAGTATTTT	CSVEKETSGPTDTQYF
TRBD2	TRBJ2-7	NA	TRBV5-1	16	TGCGCCAGCAGCTCGGGACTAGCGGAGGGAACCTACGAGCAGTACTTC	CASSSGLAEGTYEQYF
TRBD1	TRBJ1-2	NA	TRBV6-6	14	TGTGCCAGCAATCCGACAGGGATGGACTATGGCTACACCTTC	CASNPTGMDYGYTF
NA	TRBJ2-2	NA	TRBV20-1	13	TGCAGTGCTAGACCACAGAACACCGGGGAGCTGTTTTTT	CSARPQNTGELFF
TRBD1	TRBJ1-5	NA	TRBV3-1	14	TGTGCCAGCAGCCAGGGACAGCACAATCAGCCCCAGCATTTT	CASSQGQHNQPQHF
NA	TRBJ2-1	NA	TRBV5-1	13	TGCGCCAACAGCTTGGGCCAGAACAATGAGCAGTTCTTC	CANSLGQNNEQFF
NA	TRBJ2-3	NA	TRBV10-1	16	TGCGCCAGCAGTGAGTCGAATAGCGGAGGCACAGATACGCAGTATTTT	CASSESNSGGTDTQYF
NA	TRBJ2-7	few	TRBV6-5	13	TGTGCCAGCTCCACCGTGGGGGGGCTCGAGCAGTACTTC	CASSTVGGLEQYF
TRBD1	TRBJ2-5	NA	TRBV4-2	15	TGTGCCAGCAGCCCCCAAAGACAGGGAAGAGAGACCCAGTACTTC	CASSPQRQGRETQYF
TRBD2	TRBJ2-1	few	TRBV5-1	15	TGCGCCAGCAGCACCACTAGCGGGAGAACCAATGAGCAGTTCTTC	CASSTTSGRTNEQFF
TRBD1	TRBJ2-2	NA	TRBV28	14	TGTGCCAGCACCCTAGGGGGCAACACCGGGGAGCTGTTTTTT	CASTLGGNTGELFF
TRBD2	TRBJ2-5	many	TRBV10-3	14	TGTGCCATCAGTGCTACTAGCGGCCAAGAGACCCAGTACTTC	CAISATSGQETQYF
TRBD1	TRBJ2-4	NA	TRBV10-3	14	TGTGCCATCAGTGGGGGGACAGGGAGGAACATTCAGTACTTC	CAISGGTGRNIQYF
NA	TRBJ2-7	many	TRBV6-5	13	TGTGCCAGCAGTTACGGGGGCTCCTACGAGCAGTACTTC	CASSYGGSYEQYF
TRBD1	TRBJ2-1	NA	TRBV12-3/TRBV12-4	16	TGTGCCAGCAGTGTAAGGACAGGGGACCACTACAATGAGCAGTTCTTC	CASSVRTGDHYNEQFF
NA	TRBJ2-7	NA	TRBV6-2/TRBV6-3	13	TGTGCCAGCAGGGGGCCGGGATCCTACGAGCAGTACTTC	CASRGPGSYEQYF
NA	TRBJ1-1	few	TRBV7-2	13	TGTGCCAGCAGCACCGGACCGGGCACTGAAGCTTTCTTT	CASSTGPGTEAFF
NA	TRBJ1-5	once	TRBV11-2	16	TGTGCCAGCAGCTCAGAACCGCAGTTAAGCAATCAGCCCCAGCATTTT	CASSSEPQLSNQPQHF